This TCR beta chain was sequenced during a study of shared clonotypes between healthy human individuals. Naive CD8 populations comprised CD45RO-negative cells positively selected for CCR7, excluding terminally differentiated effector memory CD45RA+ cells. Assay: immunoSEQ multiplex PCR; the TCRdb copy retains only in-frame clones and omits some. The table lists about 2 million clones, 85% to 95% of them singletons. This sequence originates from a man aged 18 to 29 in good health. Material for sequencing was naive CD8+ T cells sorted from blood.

CDR3: CASSKGSLDRVFAVEQYF. The CDR3 bases are TGTGCCAGCAGCAAAGGGAGTTTGGACAGGGTCTTTGCGGTCGAGCAGTACTTC. The gene calls are TRBV21-1 and TRBJ2-7; no DNA check was done on the table's D call, TRBD1. TRBV21-1 constitutes a pseudogene. The CDR3 has 18 residues.